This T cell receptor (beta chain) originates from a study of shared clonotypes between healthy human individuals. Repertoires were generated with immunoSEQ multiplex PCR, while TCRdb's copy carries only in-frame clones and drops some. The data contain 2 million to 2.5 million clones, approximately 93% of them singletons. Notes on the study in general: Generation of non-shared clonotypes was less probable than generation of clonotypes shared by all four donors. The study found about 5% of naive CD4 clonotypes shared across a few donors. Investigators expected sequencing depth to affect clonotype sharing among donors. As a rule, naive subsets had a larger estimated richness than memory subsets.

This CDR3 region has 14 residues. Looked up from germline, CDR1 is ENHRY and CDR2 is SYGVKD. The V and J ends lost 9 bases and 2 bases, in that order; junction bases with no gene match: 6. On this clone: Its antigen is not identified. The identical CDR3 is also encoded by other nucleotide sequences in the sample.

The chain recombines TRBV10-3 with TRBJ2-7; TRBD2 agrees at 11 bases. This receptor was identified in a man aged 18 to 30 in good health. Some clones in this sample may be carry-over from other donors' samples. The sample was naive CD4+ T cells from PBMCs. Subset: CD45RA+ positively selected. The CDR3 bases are TGTGCCATTTCCGGGACTAGCGGCACCTACGAGCAGTACTTC. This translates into CAISGTSGTYEQYF.